One sample yielded the 21 T cell receptor beta chains listed below, sequenced in a study of OX40 agonist ivuxolimab in advanced cancers. Library creation used the immunoSEQ multiplex PCR assay. The table comes from immuneACCESS by way of TCRdb, which keeps in-frame sequences with V and J called. Part of the clones is missing from these tables; in studies checked, under half for an unresolved V gene and the rest for unknown reasons. The sample records 65,000 to 80,000 clones, roughly 90% of which are singletons. The top ten constitute more than 0.6% of the sample. The sample here was CD4+ or CD8+ T cells sorted from blood, taken in a trial of the OX40 agonist ivuxolimab. These TCRs come from an adult with an advanced solid tumor such as melanoma, head and neck, liver or kidney cancer.

The rearrangement uses TRBV6-5 and TRBJ1-5; possible D gene TRBD1, 5 bases. The germline gives CDR1 MNHEY, CDR2 SVGAGI. Trimming stripped 6 bases from V and 3 bases from J, with 15 bases between. The CDR3 covers 15 residues. CDR3: CASSPGRNPNQPQHF. CDR3 nucleotides: TGTGCCAGCAGCCCGGGACGGAACCCCAATCAGCCCCAGCATTTT.

The rearrangement uses TRBV5-4 and TRBJ1-2; tentatively, D is TRBD1 (5 bases). Germline V CDR1 and CDR2: SGHNT, YYREEE (reference sequence). V lost 0 bases and J 0 bases, leaving 9 bases between the germline ends. The CDR3 sequence is 15 residues long. CDR3 sequence: CASSLGGSSNYGYTF. The CDR3 region has the DNA TGTGCCAGCAGCTTGGGGGGCAGCTCTAACTATGGCTACACCTTC.

CDR3 amino acids: CASSFSSQSYEQYF. CDR3 sequence (DNA): TGTGCCAGCAGCTTTTCTAGCCAGTCATACGAGCAGTACTTC. V and J are TRBV7-9 and TRBJ2-7; D might be TRBD2 (5 bases). Trimming stripped 3 bases from V and 4 bases from J, with 13 bases between. The CDR3 runs to 14 residues. Per germline, CDR1 SEHNR and CDR2 FQNEAQ (reference sequence).

This chain links TRBV7-2 with TRBJ2-2, with D unresolved. Germline-derived CDR1 and CDR2 are SGHTA and FQGNSA. This CDR3 contains 17 residues. Trimming shortened V by 2 bases and J by 7 bases, and 20 bases separated the two germline ends. CDR3 coding DNA: TGTGCCAGCAGCTTACATACCCCTCTTAGGGCTGACGGGGAGCTGTTTTTT. Its protein is CASSLHTPLRADGELFF.

The gene calls are TRBV6-1 and TRBJ2-7, with unresolved D. The CDR3 contains 13 residues. Germline V gene data show CDR1 as MNHNS and CDR2 as SASEGT. Trimming pared 0 bases from V and 4 bases from J, leaving 7 bases between. Here the CDR3 DNA reads TGTGCCAGCAGTGAAGCGCTAGTATACGAGCAGTACTTC. Translated, it gives CASSEALVYEQYF.

This chain links TRBV4-3 with TRBJ2-1; TRBD2 might be the D (6 bases). The CDR3 is 15 amino acids. V was clipped by 1 base and J by 4 bases, with 11 bases between them. Germline-derived CDR1 and CDR2 are LGHNA and YSLEER. The CDR3 protein is CASSQGRRAYNEQFF. The CDR3 DNA is TGCGCCAGCAGCCAAGGACGGAGGGCATACAATGAGCAGTTCTTC.

The rearrangement uses TRBV21-1 and TRBJ1-1. TRBV21-1 is shown as a pseudogene. This CDR3 has 16 residues. As DNA, the CDR3 is TGTGCCAGCAGCAAGCGGGAGACAGCGGAGGACACTGAAGCTTTCTTT. As protein: CASSKRETAEDTEAFF.

The chain has TRBV7-6 and TRBJ2-1; D not certain. V lost 5 bases, J lost 3 bases, and 11 bases lay in between. This CDR3 contains 14 residues. Germline lookup yields CDR1 SGHVS and CDR2 FNYEAQ. As DNA, the CDR3 is TGTGCCAGCAGCATCGGCGGTTTCTACAATGAGCAGTTCTTC. Protein sequence: CASSIGGFYNEQFF.

The chain carries TRBV11-2 and TRBJ2-6; D ambiguous. The CDR3 sequence is 18 residues long. V lost 3 bases, J lost 0 bases, and 15 bases lay in between. From germline, CDR1 is SGHAT and CDR2 FQNNGV. CDR3 sequence: CASSFRLASNSGANVLTF. In DNA form, the CDR3 reads TGTGCCAGCAGCTTTAGATTAGCTTCGAACTCTGGGGCCAACGTCCTGACTTTC.

The chain carries TRBV30 and TRBJ2-1; 12 bases match TRBD2. This CDR3 comprises 14 residues. From germline, CDR1 is GTSNPN and CDR2 SVGIG (reference sequence). V shed 3 bases, J shed 6 bases, and the junction held 3 bases outside the gene matches. The CDR3 here is CAWRGTSGLNEQFF. The CDR3 DNA follows: TGTGCCTGGAGGGGGACTAGCGGGCTCAATGAGCAGTTCTTC.

This sequence joins TRBV27 and TRBJ1-5; no definite D call. The CDR3 runs to 13 residues. Trimming took 4 bases from V and 0 from J, leaving 4 bases between them. The germline V gene has CDR1 MNHEY and CDR2 SMNVEV (reference sequence). As DNA, the CDR3 is TGTGCCAGCAGTTCCGATAGCAATCAGCCCCAGCATTTT. It yields the protein CASSSDSNQPQHF.

This chain uses TRBV18 with TRBJ2-7, with D hard to call. The germline V gene encodes CDR1 KGHSH and CDR2 LQKENI. The length of the CDR3 is 11 residues. Trimming took off 8 bases at V and 5 bases at J, with 10 bases between the two ends. In nucleotides, the CDR3 is TGTGCCAGCCGCTCGGGCGACGAGCAGTACTTC. Translated: CASRSGDEQYF.

This chain uses TRBV5-6 with TRBJ1-3; unclear D gene. The length of the CDR3 is 16 residues. The germline gives CDR1 SGHDT, CDR2 YYEEEE. V gave up 4 bases and J gave up 2 bases, with 16 bases separating them. The DNA of the CDR3 is TGTGCCAGCAGCCCCGCGGGCGCGTGGACTGGAAACACCATATATTTT. Translation gives CASSPAGAWTGNTIYF.

This chain links TRBV9 with TRBJ2-1; 9 nucleotides align to TRBD1. The trim removed 3 bases at V and 4 bases at J, leaving 11 bases unmatched. Germline CDR1 SGDLS, CDR2 YYNGEE. The CDR3 sequence is 17 residues long. The CDR3 coding sequence is TGTGCCAGCAGCGCAAGATTCGGGACAGGGTTGTACAATGAGCAGTTCTTC. Translating gives CASSARFGTGLYNEQFF.

This rearrangement joins TRBV5-5 to TRBJ1-2; 7 bases are a match to TRBD1. The germline gives CDR1 SGHKS, CDR2 YYEKEE (reference sequence). The J segment lost 2 bases and the V segment lost 5 bases, leaving 6 bases of the junction unmatched. This CDR3 comprises 14 residues. CDR3 sequence: CASSRKQGNYGYTF. The CDR3 DNA reads as TGTGCCAGCAGTCGCAAACAGGGGAACTATGGCTACACCTTC.

The CDR3 is CASSQGLAGGTNEQFF. Here the CDR3 DNA reads TGTGCCAGCAGCCAAGGACTAGCGGGAGGCACCAATGAGCAGTTCTTC. This chain connects TRBV4-2 to TRBJ2-1; 13 bases are shared with TRBD2. From germline, CDR1 is LGHNA and CDR2 YNFKEQ. V was clipped by 1 base and J by 6 bases; unmatched bases: 3. The CDR3 spans 16 residues.

The chain links TRBV19 to TRBJ1-4; D is unresolved. V gave up 5 bases and J gave up 8 bases, with 15 bases separating them. CDR3 length: 14 residues. In germline, CDR1 is LNHDA, CDR2 SQIVND (reference sequence). CDR3 loop: CASSSRDSGEKLFF. CDR3 bases: TGTGCCAGTAGTTCCCGGGATTCGGGAGAAAAACTGTTTTTT.

The chain is built from TRBV7-2 and TRBJ2-7, with D unclear. This CDR3 is built from 14 residues. Germline V gene data show CDR1 as SGHTA and CDR2 as FQGNSA. V was cut by 1 base and J by 0 bases, with 7 bases left in between. CDR3 protein: CASSLEVFSYEQYF. The CDR3 nucleotides are TGTGCCAGCAGCTTAGAAGTTTTCTCCTACGAGCAGTACTTC. Full variable domain (outside the CDR3, taken from reference TRBV7-2 and TRBJ2-7): GAGVSQSPSNKVTEKGKDVELRCDPISGHTALYWYRQSLGQGLEFLIYFQGNSAPDKSGLPSDRFSAERTGGSVSTLTIQRTQQEDSAVYLCASSLEVFSYEQYFGPGTRLTVT.

CDR3 DNA: TGTGCCAGCAGTTGGGACAGGGAGGGCAATCAGCCCCAGCATTTT. Translation: CASSWDREGNQPQHF. V is TRBV6-5 and J is TRBJ1-5; 9 nucleotides align to TRBD1. This CDR3 is 15 amino acids long. V dropped 4 bases and J dropped 2; count of bases not matched to a gene: 3. Germline values: CDR1 MNHEY, CDR2 SVGAGI.

The CDR3 sequence: CASSHKGLLYEQYF. CDR3 bases: TGTGCCAGTAGCCACAAAGGACTCCTTTACGAGCAGTACTTC. The rearrangement joins TRBV19 to TRBJ2-7; D is possibly TRBD2 (5 bases). Germline lookup yields CDR1 LNHDA and CDR2 SQIVND (reference sequence). V gave up 6 bases and J gave up 4 bases, with 16 bases separating them. The CDR3 is 14 amino acids.

The rearrangement joins TRBV7-9 to TRBJ2-7; TRBD2 might be the D (7 bases). Germline CDR1 reads SEHNR; CDR2 reads FQNEAQ (reference sequence). The CDR3 has 15 residues. Trimming stripped 1 base from V and 4 bases from J, with 14 bases between. CDR3 residues: CASSLVVQGGYEQYF. CDR3 bases: TGTGCCAGCAGCTTAGTAGTACAGGGAGGGTACGAGCAGTACTTC.